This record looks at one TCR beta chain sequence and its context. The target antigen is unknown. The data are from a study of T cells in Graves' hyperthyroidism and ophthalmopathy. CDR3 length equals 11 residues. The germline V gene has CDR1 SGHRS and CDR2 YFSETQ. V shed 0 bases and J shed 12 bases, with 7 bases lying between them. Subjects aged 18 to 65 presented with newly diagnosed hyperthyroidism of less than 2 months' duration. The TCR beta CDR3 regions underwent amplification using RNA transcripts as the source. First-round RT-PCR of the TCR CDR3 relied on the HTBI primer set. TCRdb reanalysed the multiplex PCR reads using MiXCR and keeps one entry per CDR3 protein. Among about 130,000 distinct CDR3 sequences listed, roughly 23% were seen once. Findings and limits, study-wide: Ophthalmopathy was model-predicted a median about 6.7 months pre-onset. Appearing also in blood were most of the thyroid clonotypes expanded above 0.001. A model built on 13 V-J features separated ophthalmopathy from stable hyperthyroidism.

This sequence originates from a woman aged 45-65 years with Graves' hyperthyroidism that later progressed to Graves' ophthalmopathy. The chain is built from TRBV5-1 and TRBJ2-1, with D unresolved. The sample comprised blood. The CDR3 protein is CASSLGIGQFF. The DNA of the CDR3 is TGCGCCAGCAGCTTGGGTATAGGGCAGTTCTTC.